This T cell receptor (beta chain) was sequenced in a study of blood T cell repertoires in COVID-19. About the research overall: PBMCs, B-cell-depleted T cells, or T cells were the source of the cDNA or gDNA that made up the material.

Clones were sequenced by immunoSEQ multiplex PCR, and TCRdb holds only the in-frame ones, with some missing. The table shows 160,000 or so clones, with roughly 87% occurring only once. This CDR3 has 20 residues. V lost 4 bases to trimming and J lost 1 base; unmatched junction nucleotides: 15. Germline V CDR1 and CDR2: PRHDT, FYEKMQ (reference sequence). This sequence originates from a human donor with acute COVID-19. The donor label of this sample is uncertain. The chain has TRBV13 and TRBJ2-3; 12 positions agree with TRBD2. Input material: PBMCs or T cells enriched from blood (not recorded which). CDR3 in amino acids: CASSSALAGGNLGGTDTQYF. CDR3 DNA: TGTGCCAGCAGCTCAGCCCTAGCGGGGGGGAACCTTGGGGGCACAGATACGCAGTATTTT.